The rows below give T cell receptor beta chains drawn from one sample of a study of blood T cells in healthy people across ages. MiXCR was run by TCRdb on the 5' RACE reads, yielding one entry per CDR3 protein. The sample lists a few hundred thousand distinct CDR3 sequences, around 27% seen once, with roughly 3.5% in the top ten. The sample was also reused in another study, on T cells of mothers and their children.

Sequenced: blood. Receptors were obtained from a boy aged 2 to 10 in good health. The CDR3 runs from the conserved cysteine through the conserved F or W. The order of the fields is V gene, clone size, D gene, J gene, CDR3 DNA, CDR3 protein. The D gene is left open where the match is weak. Clone size is shown for a subset of rows, as once, few, many or a class of expanded clone.

>TRBV12-3/TRBV12-4|NA|TRBD2|TRBJ2-5
TGTGCCAGCAGTTTAGGTAGCGGGGGGATCTCGGAGACCCAGTACTTC
CASSLGSGGISETQYF
>TRBV7-9|NA|NA|TRBJ1-1
TGTGCCAGCAGCTTGAGAGGGCGTTTCATGAACACTGAAGCTTTCTTT
CASSLRGRFMNTEAFF
>TRBV27|NA|NA|TRBJ1-4
TGTGCCAGCAGTTTAACAGTAACTAATGAAAAACTGTTTTTT
CASSLTVTNEKLFF
>TRBV29-1|NA|NA|TRBJ2-1
TGCAGCGTTGAAGGGGGACTGTTGAGCTCCTACAATGAGCAGTTCTTC
CSVEGGLLSSYNEQFF
>TRBV6-5|NA|TRBD2|TRBJ2-1
TGTGCCAGCAGTTCGGGACTAGCCGCTGAGCAGTTCTTC
CASSSGLAAEQFF
>TRBV5-5|NA|NA|TRBJ1-1
TGTGCCAGCAGCTGGACAGTAGGGACTGAAGCTTTCTTT
CASSWTVGTEAFF
>TRBV20-1|few|NA|TRBJ2-5
TGCAGTGCTAGAGTCCCTCGAGCGGGCCTCCAAGAGACCCAGTACTTC
CSARVPRAGLQETQYF
>TRBV5-1|few|NA|TRBJ2-5
TGCGCCAGCAGCTTGGTGTCTAGCGAACAAGAGGCCCAGTACTTC
CASSLVSSEQEAQYF
>TRBV7-9|NA|NA|TRBJ2-5
TGTGCCAGCAGCTTCCTCAGCCAGAAAGAGACCCAGTACTTC
CASSFLSQKETQYF
>TRBV25-1|NA|TRBD2|TRBJ2-2
TGTGCCAGCAGCCCCTGGGAGGGGACGGGCGGGGAGCTGTTTTTT
CASSPWEGTGGELFF
>TRBV18|once|NA|TRBJ1-1
TGTGCCAGCTCACCCAGGACCAACCAAGGAGGAGGCACTGAAGCTTTCTTT
CASSPRTNQGGGTEAFF
>TRBV12-3/TRBV12-4|few|TRBD2|TRBJ2-1
TGTGCCAGCAGCCCCCCCAGCGGGAGGGCAGGTGAGCAGTTCTTC
CASSPPSGRAGEQFF
>TRBV20-1|NA|NA|TRBJ1-2
TGCAGTGCTAGATCCCTCGGGGTGGGCTACACCTTC
CSARSLGVGYTF
>TRBV29-1|few|TRBD2|TRBJ2-5
TGCAGCGTTGAAGGGGCTAGCGGGAAGTACCAAGAGACCCAGTACTTC
CSVEGASGKYQETQYF
>TRBV6-2/TRBV6-3|few|TRBD1|TRBJ2-7
TGTGCCAGCAGTTACTCGGGACAGGGGGCGTTCGAGCAGTACTTC
CASSYSGQGAFEQYF
>TRBV14|few|TRBD1|TRBJ2-7
TGTGCCAGCAGCCAAGTAGGACAGGGGTACGAGCAGTACTTC
CASSQVGQGYEQYF
>TRBV18|NA|TRBD2|TRBJ2-3
TGTGCCAGCTCAAAATCTAGCGGGAGGAGTGATACGCAGTATTTT
CASSKSSGRSDTQYF
>TRBV6-2/TRBV6-3|NA|NA|TRBJ2-7
TGTGCCAGCAGCACCGGTGACGGCCTTCCCTACGAGCAGTACTTC
CASSTGDGLPYEQYF
>TRBV27|NA|NA|TRBJ2-2
TGTGCCAGCAGTCCTTATAGAGACACCGGGGAGCTGTTTTTT
CASSPYRDTGELFF
>TRBV12-5|few|NA|TRBJ2-1
TGTGCTAGTGGCTCAGTCGTGGGCAATGAGCAGTTCTTC
CASGSVVGNEQFF
>TRBV4-3|few|NA|TRBJ2-4
TGCGCCAGCAGCCAAGATCGCAACTTTAACATTCAGTACTTC
CASSQDRNFNIQYF
>TRBV6-6|few|NA|TRBJ2-4
TGTGCCAGCAGCCAACAGGTTCTGGCCAAAAACATTCAGTACTTC
CASSQQVLAKNIQYF
>TRBV12-5|NA|TRBD1|TRBJ2-5
TGTGCTAGTGGTTTGGTTCCCGGACAGGGGAGAGAGACCCAGTACTTC
CASGLVPGQGRETQYF
>TRBV6-5|few|NA|TRBJ1-5
TGTGCCAGCACTCCGAGGGGGTTGGGCAATCAGCCCCAGCATTTT
CASTPRGLGNQPQHF
>TRBV7-9|NA|TRBD2|TRBJ2-3
TGTGCCAGCAGCTTAATGGCTAGCGGGCCCCTATCGGGCACAGATACGCAGTATTTT
CASSLMASGPLSGTDTQYF
>TRBV7-9|few|NA|TRBJ2-7
TGTGCCAGCAGCCCTACTCCGGGGGTACCGTACGAGCAGTACTTC
CASSPTPGVPYEQYF
>TRBV20-1|NA|TRBD2|TRBJ2-7
TGCAGTGCTAGAGGATGGGGTAGCGGGAGAGCTAGGGGGGAGCAGTACTTC
CSARGWGSGRARGEQYF
>TRBV12-3/TRBV12-4|few|TRBD1|TRBJ1-6
TGTGCCAGCAGCCGAGATACAGGGGGTAATTCACCCCTCCACTTT
CASSRDTGGNSPLHF
>TRBV13|NA|TRBD1|TRBJ2-5
TGTGCCAGCAGCTCAGACCGGGACAGGGGGAGAGAGACCCAGTACTTC
CASSSDRDRGRETQYF
>TRBV20-1|NA|NA|TRBJ1-5
TGCAGTGCTGTTGGTTCGGGGCAAGAGGATCAGCCCCAGCATTTT
CSAVGSGQEDQPQHF
>TRBV7-9|NA|NA|TRBJ2-7
TGTGCCAGCAGCCCATGGGAGGCCTACGAGCAGTACTTC
CASSPWEAYEQYF